This T cell receptor (beta chain) comes out of a study of memory CD4+ T cells and cytomegalovirus serostatus. The wider study: This sample comes from healthy Belgian adults, eight to ten CMV seropositive, under 25 seronegative. Study-wide points: Suggested: most of the CMV-linked TCR signature lies in CD4+ memory cells.

Turning to this clone: Its antigen is unknown.

Sequencing was performed with immunoSEQ multiplex PCR; in TCRdb, only in-frame clones are kept and a portion is missing. Of about 44,000 clones in the sample, about 80% were seen once. Trimming cost V 6 bases and J 5 bases; bases outside gene matches: 5. The germline V gene has CDR1 MNHEY and CDR2 SMNVEV (reference sequence). The CDR3 has 13 residues. The sort gate was single viable CD3+CD4+CD8-CD45RO+ cells for memory CD4+ T cells. Total CD4+ T cells were enriched by CD4 positive selection. This TCR came from an adult in good health and CMV-seronegative. The chain recombines TRBV27 with TRBJ1-2; TRBD1 matches at 8 bases. Sequencing was performed on memory CD4+ T cells from blood. The CDR3 sequence is CASSPTGVYGYTF. CDR3 DNA: TGTGCCAGCAGCCCGACAGGGGTATATGGCTACACCTTC.